This T cell receptor beta chain was identified during a study of regulatory T cells in long-lasting Graves disease. The table lists this clonotype with many counts. Its antigen is unidentified. Noted time point: persistent/refractory GD, antithyroid drugs over 5 years with positive TRAb. TCR sequences were obtained from RNA taken from PBMCs. EDTA tubes held roughly 9.2 milliliters of peripheral blood from each patient. The V end was cut by 2 bases, the J end by 4 bases, with 8 bases between. The germline V gene has CDR1 SGHAT and CDR2 FQNNGV. The CDR3 extends over 13 amino acids. Arm-PCR of CDR3 regions and iRepertoire HTBI primers were used to build TCR beta libraries. TCRdb re-derived calls from the multiplex PCR reads in MiXCR, one entry per CDR3 protein. The sample lists a few hundred thousand distinct CDR3 sequences, about 23% occurring once. Study-wide findings and caveats: New patients shared about 880 public clonotypes, fewer than the roughly 2,600 shared by persistent patients.

This sequence originates from a woman aged 35 to 49 with Graves disease. The chain uses TRBV11-2 and TRBJ2-5; D is tentatively TRBD1 or TRBD2 (5 bases each). The source was peripheral blood mononuclear cells (PBMCs), collected when the disease was refractory, from a patient treated with antithyroid drugs. In DNA form, the CDR3 reads TGTGCCAGCAGCTTACCGGGACGAGAGACCCAGTACTTC. This gives the protein CASSLPGRETQYF.